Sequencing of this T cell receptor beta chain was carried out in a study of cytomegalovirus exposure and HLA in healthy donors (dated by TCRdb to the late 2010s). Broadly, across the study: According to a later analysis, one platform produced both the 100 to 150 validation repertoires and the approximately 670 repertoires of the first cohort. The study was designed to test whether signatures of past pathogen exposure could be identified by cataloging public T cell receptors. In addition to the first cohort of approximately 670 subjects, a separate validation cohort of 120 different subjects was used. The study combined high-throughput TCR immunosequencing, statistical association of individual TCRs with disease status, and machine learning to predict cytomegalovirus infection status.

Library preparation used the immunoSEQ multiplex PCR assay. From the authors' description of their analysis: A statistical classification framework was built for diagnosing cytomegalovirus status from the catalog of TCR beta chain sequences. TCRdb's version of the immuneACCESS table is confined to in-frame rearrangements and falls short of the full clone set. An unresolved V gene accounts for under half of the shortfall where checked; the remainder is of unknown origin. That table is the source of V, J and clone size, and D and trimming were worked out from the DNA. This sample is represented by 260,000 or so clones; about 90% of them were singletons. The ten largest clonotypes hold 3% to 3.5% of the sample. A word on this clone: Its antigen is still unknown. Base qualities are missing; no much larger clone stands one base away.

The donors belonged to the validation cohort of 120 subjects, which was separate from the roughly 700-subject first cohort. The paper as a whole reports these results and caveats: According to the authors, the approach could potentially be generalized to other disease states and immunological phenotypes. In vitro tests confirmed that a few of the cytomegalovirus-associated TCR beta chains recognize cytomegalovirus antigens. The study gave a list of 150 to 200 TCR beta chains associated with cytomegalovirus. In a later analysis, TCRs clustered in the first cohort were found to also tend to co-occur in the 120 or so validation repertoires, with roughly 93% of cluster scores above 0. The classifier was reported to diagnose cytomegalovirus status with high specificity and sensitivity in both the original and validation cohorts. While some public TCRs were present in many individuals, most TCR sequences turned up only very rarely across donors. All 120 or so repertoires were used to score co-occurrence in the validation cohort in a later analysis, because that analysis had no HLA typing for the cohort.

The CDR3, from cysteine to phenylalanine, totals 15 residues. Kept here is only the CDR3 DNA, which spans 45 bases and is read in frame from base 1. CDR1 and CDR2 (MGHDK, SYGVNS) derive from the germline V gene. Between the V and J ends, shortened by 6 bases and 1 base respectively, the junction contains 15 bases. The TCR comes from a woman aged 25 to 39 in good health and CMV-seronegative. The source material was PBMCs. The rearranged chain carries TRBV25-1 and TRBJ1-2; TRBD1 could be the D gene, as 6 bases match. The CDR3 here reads CASSPPGAGNYGYTF. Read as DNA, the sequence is TGTGCCAGCAGCCCCCCAGGGGCGGGTAACTATGGCTACACCTTC.